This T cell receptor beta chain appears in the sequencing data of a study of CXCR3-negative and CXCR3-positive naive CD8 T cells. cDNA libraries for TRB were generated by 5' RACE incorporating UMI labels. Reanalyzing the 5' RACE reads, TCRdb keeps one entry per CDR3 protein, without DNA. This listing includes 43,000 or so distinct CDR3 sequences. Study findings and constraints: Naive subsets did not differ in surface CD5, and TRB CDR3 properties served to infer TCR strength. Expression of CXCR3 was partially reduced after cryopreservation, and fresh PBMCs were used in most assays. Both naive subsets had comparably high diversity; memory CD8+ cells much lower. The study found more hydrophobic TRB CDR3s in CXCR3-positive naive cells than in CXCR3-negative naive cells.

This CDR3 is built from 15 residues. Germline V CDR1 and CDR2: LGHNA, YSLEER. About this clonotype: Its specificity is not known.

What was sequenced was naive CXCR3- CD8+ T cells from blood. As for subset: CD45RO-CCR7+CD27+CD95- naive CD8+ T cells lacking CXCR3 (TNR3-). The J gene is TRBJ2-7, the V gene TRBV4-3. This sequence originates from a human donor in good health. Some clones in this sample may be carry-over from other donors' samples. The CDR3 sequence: CASSQGSGTSYEQYF.